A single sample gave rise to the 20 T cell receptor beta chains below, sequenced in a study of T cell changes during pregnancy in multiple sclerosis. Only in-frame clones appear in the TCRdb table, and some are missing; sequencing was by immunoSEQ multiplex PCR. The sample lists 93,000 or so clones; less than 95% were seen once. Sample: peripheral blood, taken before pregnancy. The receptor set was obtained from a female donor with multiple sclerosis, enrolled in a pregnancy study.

In DNA, the CDR3 is TGTGCCAGCAGTGAGGGCAGTACACAAGCTAACTATGGCTACACCTTC. Translation gives CASSEGSTQANYGYTF. This chain connects TRBV2 to TRBJ1-2; D not resolved. V was shortened by 3 bases and J by 0 bases, with 14 bases between the two germline ends. The length of the CDR3 is 16 residues. Germline lookup yields CDR1 SNHLY and CDR2 FYNNEI. The full variable domain, with the rest looked up from reference TRBV2 and TRBJ1-2, is EPEVTQTPSHQVTQMGQEVILRCVPISNHLYFYWYRQILGQKVEFLVSFYNNEISEKSEIFDDQFSVERPDGSNFTLKIRSTKLEDSAMYFCASSEGSTQANYGYTFGSGTRLTVV.

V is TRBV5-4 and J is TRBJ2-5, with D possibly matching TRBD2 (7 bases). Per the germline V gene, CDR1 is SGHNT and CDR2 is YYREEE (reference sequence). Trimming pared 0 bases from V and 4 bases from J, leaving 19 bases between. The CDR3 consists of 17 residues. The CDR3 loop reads CASSLAPVGGAGETQYF. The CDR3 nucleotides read TGTGCCAGCAGCTTGGCCCCCGTGGGGGGGGCGGGAGAGACCCAGTACTTC.

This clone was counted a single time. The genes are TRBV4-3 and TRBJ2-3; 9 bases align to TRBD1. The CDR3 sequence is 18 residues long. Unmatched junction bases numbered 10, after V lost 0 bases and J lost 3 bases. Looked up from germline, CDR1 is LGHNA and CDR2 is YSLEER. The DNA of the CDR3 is TGCGCCAGCAGCCAAGAGCGGTTTACAGGGGGCAGGACAGATACGCAGTATTTT. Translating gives CASSQERFTGGRTDTQYF.

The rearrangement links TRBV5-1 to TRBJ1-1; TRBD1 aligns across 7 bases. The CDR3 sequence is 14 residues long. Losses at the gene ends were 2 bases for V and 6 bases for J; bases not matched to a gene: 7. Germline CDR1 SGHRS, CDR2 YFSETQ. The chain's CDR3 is CASSLKAGTAEAFF. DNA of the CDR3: TGCGCCAGCAGCTTAAAGGCTGGGACAGCTGAAGCTTTCTTT.

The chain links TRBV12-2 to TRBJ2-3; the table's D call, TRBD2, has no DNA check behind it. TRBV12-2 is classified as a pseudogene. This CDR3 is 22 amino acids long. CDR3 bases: TGTGCAAGTCGCGGCCAGGAAATAGCGACAAACAGAGGATATGCAGACACAGATACGCAGTATTTT. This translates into CASRGQEIATNRGYADTDTQYF.

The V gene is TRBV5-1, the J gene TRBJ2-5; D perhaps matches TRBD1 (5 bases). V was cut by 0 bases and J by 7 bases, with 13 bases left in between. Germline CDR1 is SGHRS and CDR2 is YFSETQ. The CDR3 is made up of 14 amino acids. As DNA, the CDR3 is TGCGCCAGCAGCTTGGAGGGCGATAGGGGGACCCAGTACTTC. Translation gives CASSLEGDRGTQYF.

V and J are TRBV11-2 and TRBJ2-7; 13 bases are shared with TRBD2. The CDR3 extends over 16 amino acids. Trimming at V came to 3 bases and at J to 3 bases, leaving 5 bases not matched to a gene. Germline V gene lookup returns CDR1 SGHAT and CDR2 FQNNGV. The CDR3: CASSFGTSGKDYEQYF. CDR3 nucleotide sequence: TGTGCCAGCAGCTTCGGGACTAGCGGGAAGGACTACGAGCAGTACTTC.

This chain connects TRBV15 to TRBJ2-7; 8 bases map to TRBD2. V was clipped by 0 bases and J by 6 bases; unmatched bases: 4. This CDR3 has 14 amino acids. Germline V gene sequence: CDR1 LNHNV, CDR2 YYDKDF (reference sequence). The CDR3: CATSRDLAGVEQYF. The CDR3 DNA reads TGTGCCACCAGCAGAGATCTAGCGGGCGTCGAGCAGTACTTC.

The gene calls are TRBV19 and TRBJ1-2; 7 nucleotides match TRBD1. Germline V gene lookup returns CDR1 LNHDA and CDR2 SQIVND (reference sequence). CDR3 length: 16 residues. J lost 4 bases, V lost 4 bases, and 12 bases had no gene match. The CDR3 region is CASSTQMTGNRYGYTF. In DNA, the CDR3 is TGTGCCAGTAGTACCCAGATGACAGGGAACCGCTATGGCTACACCTTC.

CDR3 residues: CASSLKGGDGDTQYF. CDR3 DNA sequence: TGTGCCAGCAGCTTAAAAGGCGGGGACGGAGATACGCAGTATTTT. The chain combines TRBV7-2 with TRBJ2-3; a possible D gene is TRBD2 (6 bases). CDR1 and CDR2 from the germline V gene are SGHTA and FQGNSA. V lost 2 bases to trimming and J lost 5 bases, with 14 bases between them. This CDR3 is 15 amino acids long.

Here the CDR3 reads CATQRDTEKLFF. The CDR3 DNA reads as TGTGCCACCCAGAGGGACACTGAAAAACTGTTTTTT. The chain couples TRBV25-1 to TRBJ1-4; tentative D call: TRBD1 (6 bases). This CDR3 contains 12 residues. Between the trimmed V and J ends, which lost 10 bases and 7 bases, there was a span of 13 bases. Germline V gene lookup returns CDR1 MGHDK and CDR2 SYGVNS.

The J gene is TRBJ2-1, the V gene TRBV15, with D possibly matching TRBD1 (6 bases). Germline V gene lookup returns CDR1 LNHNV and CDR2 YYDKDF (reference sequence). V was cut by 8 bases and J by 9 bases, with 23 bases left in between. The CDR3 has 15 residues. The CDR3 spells CATASRVTLRGEQFF. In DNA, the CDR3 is TGTGCCACCGCGTCTCGAGTCACTCTCAGGGGTGAGCAGTTCTTC.

The CDR3 coding sequence is TGTGCCAGTAGTAGACGGGAGGGTCTGGAGACCCAGTACTTC. The encoded protein is CASSRREGLETQYF. This sequence joins TRBV19 and TRBJ2-5; TRBD2 matches 8 bases. In germline, CDR1 is LNHDA, CDR2 SQIVND (reference sequence). V trimming: 4 bases; J trimming: 5 bases; junction bases outside the gene matches: 6. The CDR3 consists of 14 residues.

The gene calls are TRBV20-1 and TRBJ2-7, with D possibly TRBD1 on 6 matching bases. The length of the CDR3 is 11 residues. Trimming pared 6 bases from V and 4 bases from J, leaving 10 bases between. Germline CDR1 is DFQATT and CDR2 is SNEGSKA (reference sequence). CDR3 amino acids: CSARDIYEQYF. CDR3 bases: TGCAGTGCCCGGGACATTTACGAGCAGTACTTC.

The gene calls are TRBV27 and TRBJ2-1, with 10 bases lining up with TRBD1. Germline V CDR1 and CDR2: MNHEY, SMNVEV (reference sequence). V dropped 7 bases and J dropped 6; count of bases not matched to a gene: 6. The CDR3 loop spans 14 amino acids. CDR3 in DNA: TGTGCCAGCACCCGGACAGGGGGGGCCAATGAGCAGTTCTTC. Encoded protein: CASTRTGGANEQFF.

In DNA, the CDR3 is TGTGCCAGTTCGCTCTCACAGGGGGACTACGAGCAGTACTTC. This codes for CASSLSQGDYEQYF. J is TRBJ2-7 and V is TRBV19, with TRBD1 matching over 8 bases. Germline CDR1 and CDR2: LNHDA and SQIVND (reference sequence). The ends lost 8 bases at V and 3 bases at J; junction bases unmatched: 9. CDR3 length: 14 amino acids.

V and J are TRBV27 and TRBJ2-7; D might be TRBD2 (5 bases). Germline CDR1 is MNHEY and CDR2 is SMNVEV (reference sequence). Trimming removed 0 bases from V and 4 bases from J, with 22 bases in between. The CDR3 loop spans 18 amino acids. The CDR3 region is CASSLSFGVVSSGYEQYF. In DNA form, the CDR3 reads TGTGCCAGCAGTTTATCGTTCGGGGTGGTTTCTTCCGGATACGAGCAGTACTTC.

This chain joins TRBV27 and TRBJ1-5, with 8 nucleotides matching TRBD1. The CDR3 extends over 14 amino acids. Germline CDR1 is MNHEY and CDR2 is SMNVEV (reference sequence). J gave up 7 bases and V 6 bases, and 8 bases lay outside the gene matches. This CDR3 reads CASSPDRGKQPQHF. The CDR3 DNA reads TGTGCCAGCAGCCCCGACAGGGGAAAGCAGCCCCAGCATTTT.

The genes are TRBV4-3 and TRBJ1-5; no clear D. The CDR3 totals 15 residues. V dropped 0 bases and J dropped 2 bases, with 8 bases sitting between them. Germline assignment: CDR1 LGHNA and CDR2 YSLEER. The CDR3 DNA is TGCGCCAGCAGCCAAGATTTGGCGGGCAATCAGCCCCAGCATTTT. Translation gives CASSQDLAGNQPQHF.

The CDR3, as DNA: TGTGCCAGCTCACCCTCTATCTCTGGAAACACCATATATTTT. This sequence encodes CASSPSISGNTIYF. The chain employs TRBV18 and TRBJ1-3, with unresolved D. The CDR3 covers 14 residues. Trimming shortened V by 3 bases and J by 0 bases, and 6 bases separated the two germline ends. The germline gives CDR1 KGHSH, CDR2 LQKENI.